Reported below is one T cell receptor beta chain. Generated by immunoSEQ multiplex PCR, the TCRdb table keeps only in-frame clones and is missing some. The sample carries some 150,000 clones, approximately 92% recorded once. This record belongs to a study of control samples from healthy donors and cancer patients. This TCR was sampled from a man younger than 40 in good health. Sequenced material: blood.

For the CDR3, the DNA is TGCGCCAGCACCCATCCCTCTTTAGCTAGCGGGGAGGTCTACAATGAGCAGTTCTTC. Translation: CASTHPSLASGEVYNEQFF. This chain connects TRBV5-1 to TRBJ2-1; the match to TRBD2 covers 9 bases. The germline gives CDR1 SGHRS, CDR2 YFSETQ. CDR3 length: 19 amino acids. The V gene end was trimmed by 6 bases and the J gene end by 3 bases; junction bases not matched to a gene: 19.